The present TCR beta chain was sequenced within a study of cytomegalovirus exposure and HLA in healthy donors (dated by TCRdb to about 2017). Turning to the overall study: In an earlier analysis of some 550 of the donors, approximately 300 Gb of sequence data and 90 million to 130 million unique TCR beta sequences from roughly 190 million T cells were reported. Roughly 300 gigabases of sequencing data and roughly 80 million unique TCR sequences made up an early release that covered approximately 620 HLA-typed donors. Among the roughly 400 genotyped donors, around 81% belonged to the genetic ancestry cluster associated with self-reported Caucasian donors. The study aimed to test whether cataloging public T cell receptors could reveal signatures of past pathogen exposure. The study profiled the T cell repertoires of fewer than 850 subjects by immunosequencing and related them to cytomegalovirus serostatus. Besides the first cohort of 666 subjects, a separate validation cohort made up of 120 different subjects was used. High-throughput TCR immunosequencing, statistical association of individual TCRs with disease status, and machine learning were combined to predict cytomegalovirus infection status. In a later analysis, previously published TCR beta repertoires from about 670 donors were re-analyzed and high-resolution HLA genotyping was added so that TCR occurrence patterns could be studied. The later analysis used no new phenotypic data to find candidate immune exposures, relying instead on TCR beta sequences and their occurrence across donors. In an earlier analysis of a few hundred of the donors, high-throughput TCR beta sequencing was used to judge whether each TCR beta V gene segment behaved as functional or pseudogenic. Alongside the repertoire data, information on donor age, sex, ethnicity and CMV serostatus was compiled. In a later genetic analysis, genome-wide SNP genotypes for about 55% of the roughly 670 donors were used, and that subset was treated as a discovery cohort. All discovery cohort repertoires had been generated using a single sequencing platform. HLA typing included class I and class II loci at four-digit resolution. Typing coverage varied by locus: about 629-630 donors for A, B, C, DRB1 and DQB1; approximately 500 for DQA1; approximately 570 for DPA1; under 490 for DPB1. Because of strong linkage in the cohort, roughly five DR-DQ haplotypes were treated as single units for association and clustering. Among some 400 genotyped donors of the cohort, an average of roughly 230,000 unique TCR beta nucleotide sequences was sequenced per donor, of which about 18% were non-productive. Broad study findings and their caveats: A later analysis associated some 17,000 TCR beta sequences with specific HLA alleles at a false discovery rate of 0.05. While some public TCRs were present in many individuals, most TCR sequences turned up only very rarely across donors. In an earlier analysis of about 600 of the donors, most TCR beta V segments appeared in productive rearrangements about 87% or about 30% of the time, broadly matching IMGT annotations. Sequencing depth was assumed to be roughly uniform across donors in the presence/absence analyses, though that assumption may not hold. Correlated functional status among segregating V segments might be attributable to linkage disequilibrium, but an unknown experimental factor could not be ruled out. Assigning TCR associations to individual alleles was difficult when HLA alleles, especially DR and DQ, strongly co-occurred. A later genetic analysis associated a missense DCLRE1C variant with V-gene and J-gene trimming of TCR beta chains, and an independent cohort replicated the association. The classifier was reported to diagnose cytomegalovirus status with high specificity and sensitivity in both the original and validation cohorts. The study listed 150 to 200 TCR beta chains as associated with cytomegalovirus. Because counts were too low, around 17 rarely observed V segments, including chromosome 9 orphons, were left out of the earlier analysis of approximately 500 of the donors. A later analysis found that most CMV-associated TCR beta chains appeared HLA-restricted, with HLA associations seemingly driven largely by CMV exposure. A cluster of highly shared sequence variants was judged likely to represent a technical artifact of the sequencing pipeline. The cohort was sequenced for TCR beta chains only, and without alpha or paired-chain data the features that could be detected were limited. The 87-base-pair reads could not distinguish some IMGT-functional V segments, including TRBV6-2 and TRBV6-3, so those segments were excluded. Several of the top co-occurrence clusters appeared to be linked to parvovirus B19, influenza, CMV and Epstein-Barr virus, according to a later analysis. According to a later analysis, TCR association rates differed among HLA loci, with DRB1 alleles showing the most associated TCRs and HLA-C alleles showing the fewest. According to the authors, the approach could potentially be generalized to other disease states and immunological phenotypes. A further reported finding was that TCR beta sequences accurately predicted the HLA-A and HLA-B alleles for most subjects in the first cohort. Three of the identified cytomegalovirus-associated TCR beta chains were confirmed in vitro to be specific for cytomegalovirus antigens. Because some donors lacked HLA typing at each locus, the association tests relied only on the typed subset. Immune exposure information for the cohort was limited to CMV serostatus. Compared with equally common non-associated chains, HLA-associated TCR beta chains in a later analysis were more clonally expanded and had lower generation probabilities. Compared with the 666-donor mean, donors in an Asian-associated ancestry cluster had fewer N-insertions in productive TCRs, according to a later genetic analysis.

Worth noting for this clone: Its cognate antigen has yet to be identified. There are no base qualities to consult, and no much larger clone falls within one base.

The cohort was made up of several hundred healthy bone marrow donors. All cohort members were sampled while nominally healthy, although unrecorded immune exposures were likely present. The donor was CMV seronegative and was included in the group of 352 seronegative cohort members. A peripheral blood sample was collected from each donor, and TCR beta sequencing was performed on peripheral blood mononuclear cells. Genomic DNA extraction from the blood cell samples was performed with the Qiagen DNeasy Blood Extraction Kit. CDR3 length: 15 amino acids, cysteine to phenylalanine. Only CDR3 DNA remains: 45 bases, in frame from the first base. V is trimmed back by 6 bases and J by 6 bases, and the junction contains 12 bases that no gene match accounts for. CDR1 is given as LNHDA and CDR2 as SQIVND, both from the germline V gene (reference sequence). Receptor libraries were prepared by the immunoSEQ multiplex PCR assay. For the multiplex PCR, a mixture combining 60 forward primers for TCR Vbeta segments and 13 reverse primers for TCR Jbeta segments was used. The CDR3 region of rearranged TCR beta genes was amplified from genomic DNA with a multiplex PCR assay. The Illumina HiSeq System was used to sequence the amplified TCR beta libraries as 87-base-pair reads. The published analysis was carried out like this. A later analysis tallied approximately 87 million unique TCR beta chains across the 700 or so repertoires, and about 12 million of those chains were shared by two or more donors. Raw reads were error-corrected and collapsed into unique sequences by a nearest-neighbor algorithm in which closely related sequences were merged to remove PCR and sequencing errors. V, D and J gene segments were assigned by aligning CDR3 sequences to IMGT reference sequences. Each retained sequence needed at least a six-nucleotide match to both a V gene segment and a J gene segment. Rearrangements were classified as productive when the CDR3 lacked stop codons and remained in frame with V and J, and all other rearrangements were classified as non-productive. Following IMGT convention, CDR3 was defined as the stretch from the second conserved V-encoded cysteine to the conserved J-encoded phenylalanine. In an earlier analysis of approximately 590 of the donors, sequences lacking an unambiguous match to a single V gene segment were excluded. An earlier analysis of 587 of the donors classified V segments as functional when productive rearrangements were above 56.7% and as segregating when the standard deviation between donors was above 5%. A statistical classification framework was developed to diagnose cytomegalovirus status using the catalog of TCR beta chain sequences. A later analysis assigned V and J genes by comparing TCR nucleotide sequences with IMGT/GENE-DB human TR gene sequences. In a later analysis, CDR3 sequences and most-parsimonious VDJ recombination scenarios were assigned using the TCRdist pipeline. In a later analysis, every TCR beta chain was defined by the combination of its CDR3 amino acid sequence and its V-gene family, and reads without a unique V-gene family were dropped. A later analysis removed 450 to 600 highly shared, low-generation-probability nucleotide sequences to deal with suspected cross-contamination and a sequencing artifact. In a later analysis, a clonal expansion index was calculated for each public chain from normalized within-repertoire ranks of inferred template counts. In a later analysis, generation probabilities were computed with a VDJ recombination model fitted to out-of-frame rearrangements, and the resulting probabilities were checked against IGoR. In a later analysis, hypergeometric tests were used to score TCR-TCR, TCR-HLA and TCR-CMV co-occurrence, with a repertoire-size bias correction applied to TCR pairs. In a later analysis, false discovery rates were estimated by permuting HLA or CMV assignments 20 times. In a later analysis, co-occurring TCRs were grouped using DBSCAN, and TCRdist sequence similarity was added for clustering within HLA-allele-positive subsets. Repertoires with fewer than 30,000 or more than 120,000 public chains, plus five repertoires with anomalous nucleotide sharing, were excluded from co-occurrence clustering. The table was pulled from immuneACCESS by TCRdb, which kept in-frame rearrangements only. Such tables lose some clones; where checked, under half of the loss comes from unresolved V genes, and the rest has no known cause. V and J calls and clone size are given by that table; D and trimming were obtained from the DNA. Recorded for this sample are about 200,000 clones; about 78% of them occurred a single time. Under 3% of the sample is in the top ten clones.

The receptor chain draws on TRBV19 and TRBJ2-7; TRBD2 agrees with 9 junctional bases. Sequencing used PBMCs. The receptor comes from a young woman in good health and CMV-seronegative. The CDR3 protein sequence reads: CASRGGRTSDSEQYF. The DNA sequence reads TGTGCCAGTAGGGGGGGGAGGACTAGCGACAGCGAGCAGTACTTC.